Here is one TCR beta chain with its context. This sample was taken from a study of siplizumab effects on memory and regulatory T cells. The CDR3 totals 15 residues. V lost 2 bases to trimming and J lost 5 bases, with 16 bases between them. Germline V lookup: CDR1 ENHRY, CDR2 SYGVKD. The protocol was immunoSEQ multiplex PCR, while the TCRdb copy is restricted to in-frame clones and leaves out a portion. The table has 90,000 to 120,000 clones, around 92% seen once. The sequenced sample was Tregs sorted from blood. The chain has TRBV10-3 and TRBJ2-7; perhaps TRBD2 as D (7 bases). The clonotype was recovered from a human donor in good health. For the CDR3, the DNA is TGTGCCATCAGTGAGCCCGGGGGGCTAGTTAACGAGCAGTACTTC. Translation gives CAISEPGGLVNEQYF.